The rows below give T cell receptor beta chains drawn from one sample of a study of T cells in Graves' hyperthyroidism and ophthalmopathy. TCRdb processed the multiplex PCR reads anew with MiXCR; each CDR3 protein has one entry. This sample has roughly 840,000 distinct CDR3 sequences, with 38% found just once. Sequenced sample: blood. The receptors were gathered from a man aged 18-30 years with Graves' hyperthyroidism. Both conserved end residues are part of each CDR3. Each record gives: J gene, clone size, V gene, D gene, CDR3 protein, CDR3 DNA. The D gene is left open where the match is weak. Clone size appears in some rows only: once, few, many, or a class for an expanded clone.

j_gene: TRBJ1-1; abundance: many; v_gene: TRBV7-9; d_gene: TRBD1; CDR3aa: CASSLATGGTEAFF; CDR3nt: TGTGCCAGCAGCTTAGCGACAGGGGGCACTGAAGCTTTCTTT
j_gene: TRBJ1-4; abundance: -; v_gene: TRBV2; d_gene: TRBD1; CDR3aa: CAGDRGREKLFF; CDR3nt: TGTGCCGGAGACAGGGGGCGTGAAAAACTGTTTTTT
j_gene: TRBJ2-5; abundance: -; v_gene: TRBV2; d_gene: TRBD1; CDR3aa: CASSEDRGTQETQYF; CDR3nt: TGTGCCAGCAGTGAAGACAGGGGGACACAAGAGACCCAGTACTTC
j_gene: TRBJ2-5; abundance: -; v_gene: TRBV19; d_gene: -; CDR3aa: CASSILAGAHGETQYF; CDR3nt: TGTGCCAGTAGTATCCTCGCAGGGGCGCATGGGGAGACCCAGTACTTC
j_gene: TRBJ1-1; abundance: -; v_gene: TRBV10-3; d_gene: -; CDR3aa: CASSYGSWENTEAFF; CDR3nt: TGTGCCAGCAGTTACGGCAGTTGGGAGAACACTGAAGCTTTCTTT
j_gene: TRBJ2-6; abundance: -; v_gene: TRBV29-1; d_gene: -; CDR3aa: CSVVGDRKGANVLTF; CDR3nt: TGCAGCGTTGTCGGTGACAGGAAAGGGGCCAACGTCCTGACTTTC
j_gene: TRBJ1-1; abundance: -; v_gene: TRBV29-1; d_gene: -; CDR3aa: CSLVGVNTEAFF; CDR3nt: TGCAGCTTAGTAGGAGTGAACACTGAAGCTTTCTTT
j_gene: TRBJ2-5; abundance: -; v_gene: TRBV19; d_gene: -; CDR3aa: CASSIAVGGSGETQYF; CDR3nt: TGTGCCAGTAGTATAGCCGTAGGAGGGAGCGGCGAGACCCAGTACTTC
j_gene: TRBJ2-7; abundance: many; v_gene: TRBV7-9; d_gene: -; CDR3aa: CASSALAGNSYEQYF; CDR3nt: TGTGCCAGCAGCGCACTGGCGGGAAACTCCTACGAGCAGTACTTC
j_gene: TRBJ2-6; abundance: -; v_gene: TRBV29-1; d_gene: -; CDR3aa: CSVGETGRRTEAF; CDR3nt: TGCAGCGTTGGCGAGACAGGGAGGAGGACTGAAGCTTTC
j_gene: TRBJ2-7; abundance: few; v_gene: TRBV7-9; d_gene: -; CDR3aa: CAGEEQGSYEQYF; CDR3nt: TGTGCCGGGGAGGAGCAGGGTTCCTACGAGCAGTACTTC
j_gene: TRBJ1-1; abundance: many; v_gene: TRBV5-1; d_gene: TRBD1; CDR3aa: CASSAGTGGTEAFF; CDR3nt: TGTGCCAGCAGCGCCGGGACAGGGGGAACTGAAGCTTTCTTT
j_gene: TRBJ2-7; abundance: -; v_gene: TRBV20-1; d_gene: TRBD2; CDR3aa: CSATFGTSTYEQYF; CDR3nt: TGCAGTGCTACCTTCGGGACTAGCACCTACGAGCAGTACTTC
j_gene: TRBJ1-1; abundance: -; v_gene: TRBV13; d_gene: -; CDR3aa: CASSPGQKIGNTEAFF; CDR3nt: TGTGCCAGCAGCCCCGGACAGAAAATCGGGAACACTGAAGCTTTCTTT
j_gene: TRBJ1-2; abundance: -; v_gene: TRBV19; d_gene: -; CDR3aa: CASSRGESRGYTF; CDR3nt: TGTGCCAGCAGCCGGGGGGAGTCTCGGGGCTACACCTTC
j_gene: TRBJ2-7; abundance: many; v_gene: TRBV10-3; d_gene: -; CDR3aa: CAISESGGVGTYEQYF; CDR3nt: TGTGCCATCAGTGAGTCGGGGGGAGTAGGGACCTACGAGCAGTACTTC
j_gene: TRBJ2-2; abundance: -; v_gene: TRBV7-9; d_gene: -; CDR3aa: CASSSPRVRTGELFF; CDR3nt: TGTGCCAGCAGCTCTCCAAGGGTCCGGACCGGGGAGCTGTTTTTT
j_gene: TRBJ1-5; abundance: -; v_gene: TRBV6-2/TRBV6-3; d_gene: TRBD1; CDR3aa: CASRTGTGFQPQHF; CDR3nt: TGTGCCAGCAGGACCGGGACAGGATTTCAGCCCCAGCATTTT
j_gene: TRBJ1-5; abundance: many; v_gene: TRBV7-9; d_gene: -; CDR3aa: CASSPTDGNQPQHF; CDR3nt: TGTGCCAGCAGTCCGACCGATGGGAATCAGCCCCAGCATTTT
j_gene: TRBJ2-5; abundance: -; v_gene: TRBV7-3; d_gene: TRBD2; CDR3aa: CASSLLPSGTETQYF; CDR3nt: TGTGCCAGCAGCTTACTCCCTAGCGGGACAGAGACCCAGTACTTC
j_gene: TRBJ2-5; abundance: -; v_gene: TRBV7-2; d_gene: -; CDR3aa: CASSLAIGEETQYF; CDR3nt: TGTGCCAGCAGCTTAGCGATAGGGGAAGAGACCCAGTACTTC
j_gene: TRBJ1-2; abundance: many; v_gene: TRBV2; d_gene: TRBD1; CDR3aa: CASPWGQGSGYTF; CDR3nt: TGTGCCAGCCCCTGGGGACAGGGATCGGGCTACACCTTC
j_gene: TRBJ2-7; abundance: -; v_gene: TRBV6-1; d_gene: TRBD2; CDR3aa: CASSHTGLAGEGYEQYF; CDR3nt: TGTGCCAGCAGCCACACCGGACTAGCGGGAGAAGGGTACGAGCAGTACTTC
j_gene: TRBJ1-6; abundance: -; v_gene: TRBV20-1; d_gene: -; CDR3aa: CSARDSQEKNSPLHF; CDR3nt: TGCAGTGCTAGAGATAGTCAGGAGAAAAATTCACCCCTCCACTTT
j_gene: TRBJ2-7; abundance: -; v_gene: TRBV9; d_gene: -; CDR3aa: CASSVDAGETLEQYF; CDR3nt: TGTGCCAGCAGCGTAGATGCAGGGGAAACGTTGGAGCAGTACTTC
j_gene: TRBJ2-5; abundance: -; v_gene: TRBV6-6; d_gene: TRBD2; CDR3aa: CASSRASGSRETQYF; CDR3nt: TGTGCCAGCAGTCGGGCTAGCGGGAGTCGGGAGACCCAGTACTTC
j_gene: TRBJ2-5; abundance: few; v_gene: TRBV7-8; d_gene: TRBD1; CDR3aa: CASSRGPGGDRETQYF; CDR3nt: TGTGCCAGCAGCCGGGGGCCAGGGGGCGATCGAGAGACCCAGTACTTC
j_gene: TRBJ2-6; abundance: many; v_gene: TRBV29-1; d_gene: -; CDR3aa: CSARGSPIPGANVLTF; CDR3nt: TGCAGCGCTCGCGGAAGTCCTATCCCTGGGGCCAACGTCCTGACTTTC
j_gene: TRBJ1-5; abundance: -; v_gene: TRBV2; d_gene: TRBD1; CDR3aa: CASSPYYRGKGDQPQHF; CDR3nt: TGTGCCAGCAGTCCCTACTACAGGGGAAAAGGGGATCAGCCCCAGCATTTT
j_gene: TRBJ1-2; abundance: many; v_gene: TRBV24-1; d_gene: TRBD1; CDR3aa: CATSDWGQGSEGYTF; CDR3nt: TGTGCCACCAGTGATTGGGGACAGGGCTCGGAGGGCTACACCTTC
j_gene: TRBJ2-5; abundance: -; v_gene: TRBV25-1; d_gene: -; CDR3aa: CASSVAGERETQYF; CDR3nt: TGTGCCAGCAGTGTTGCAGGGGAGAGAGAGACCCAGTACTTC
j_gene: TRBJ2-2; abundance: -; v_gene: TRBV29-1; d_gene: -; CDR3aa: CSADNTGELFF; CDR3nt: TGCAGCGCGGACAACACCGGGGAGCTGTTTTTT
j_gene: TRBJ2-7; abundance: few; v_gene: TRBV29-1; d_gene: -; CDR3aa: CSVGEVGRGFSYEQYF; CDR3nt: TGCAGCGTTGGGGAAGTGGGCAGGGGATTCTCCTACGAGCAGTACTTC
j_gene: TRBJ1-6; abundance: few; v_gene: TRBV6-5; d_gene: -; CDR3aa: CAISYPNSPLHF; CDR3nt: TGTGCCATCAGTTACCCCAATTCACCCCTCCACTTT
j_gene: TRBJ1-1; abundance: -; v_gene: TRBV6-5; d_gene: -; CDR3aa: CASSSPPSTGNTEAFF; CDR3nt: TGTGCCAGCAGTTCTCCCCCAAGTACAGGGAACACTGAAGCTTTCTTT
j_gene: TRBJ2-7; abundance: -; v_gene: TRBV10-1; d_gene: TRBD2; CDR3aa: CASSQDRGREAYEQYF; CDR3nt: TGTGCCAGCAGCCAAGATCGGGGTCGGGAGGCCTACGAGCAGTACTTC
j_gene: TRBJ1-4; abundance: -; v_gene: TRBV12-3/TRBV12-4; d_gene: TRBD1; CDR3aa: CASSYYGTGGDEKLFF; CDR3nt: TGTGCCAGCAGTTACTACGGGACAGGCGGCGATGAAAAACTGTTTTTT
j_gene: TRBJ2-7; abundance: -; v_gene: TRBV5-1; d_gene: TRBD1; CDR3aa: CASSPTITGGYEQYF; CDR3nt: TGCGCCAGCAGCCCAACCATCACAGGGGGCTACGAGCAGTACTTC
j_gene: TRBJ2-5; abundance: many; v_gene: TRBV7-8; d_gene: -; CDR3aa: CASSSTSGWEETQYF; CDR3nt: TGTGCCAGCAGCTCGACTTCGGGGTGGGAAGAGACCCAGTACTTC
j_gene: TRBJ1-1; abundance: many; v_gene: TRBV20-1; d_gene: -; CDR3aa: CSARDEGGAIEAFF; CDR3nt: TGCAGTGCTAGAGATGAAGGGGGGGCGATTGAGGCTTTCTTT
j_gene: TRBJ2-7; abundance: -; v_gene: TRBV5-4; d_gene: TRBD2; CDR3aa: CASSYGLARSDEQYF; CDR3nt: TGTGCCAGCAGCTATGGACTAGCCCGGTCGGACGAGCAGTACTTC
j_gene: TRBJ2-7; abundance: -; v_gene: TRBV20-1; d_gene: TRBD2; CDR3aa: CSARVTERGGYEQYF; CDR3nt: TGCAGTGCTAGGGTAACCGAGCGGGGTGGCTACGAGCAGTACTTC
j_gene: TRBJ2-7; abundance: many; v_gene: TRBV25-1; d_gene: -; CDR3aa: CASSEDGFALDEQYF; CDR3nt: TGTGCCAGCAGTGAAGACGGATTTGCCCTCGACGAGCAGTACTTC
j_gene: TRBJ1-2; abundance: many; v_gene: TRBV25-1; d_gene: -; CDR3aa: CASSRFSPGGAYGYTF; CDR3nt: TGTGCCAGCTCAAGATTCTCCCCGGGGGGCGCATATGGCTACACCTTC
j_gene: TRBJ1-5; abundance: -; v_gene: TRBV4-1; d_gene: -; CDR3aa: CASSGVRDLNQPQHF; CDR3nt: TGCGCCAGCAGCGGGGTCAGGGATTTGAATCAGCCCCAGCATTTT
j_gene: TRBJ1-5; abundance: many; v_gene: TRBV2; d_gene: TRBD1; CDR3aa: CASSAQGAEEPQHF; CDR3nt: TGTGCCAGCAGTGCACAGGGGGCGGAGGAGCCCCAGCATTTT
j_gene: TRBJ1-1; abundance: -; v_gene: TRBV10-3; d_gene: -; CDR3aa: CAISPGPGHTEAFF; CDR3nt: TGTGCCATCAGTCCGGGTCCTGGACACACTGAAGCTTTCTTT
j_gene: TRBJ1-1; abundance: many; v_gene: TRBV29-1; d_gene: -; CDR3aa: CSVVREGEAFF; CDR3nt: TGCAGCGTTGTTAGGGAAGGTGAAGCTTTCTTT
j_gene: TRBJ1-2; abundance: -; v_gene: TRBV7-2; d_gene: -; CDR3aa: CASSSDRFYGYTF; CDR3nt: TGTGCCAGCAGCTCCGACAGGTTCTATGGCTACACCTTC
j_gene: TRBJ1-6; abundance: -; v_gene: TRBV20-1; d_gene: -; CDR3aa: CSARESGGSYNSPLHF; CDR3nt: TGCAGTGCTAGGGAATCGGGGGGCTCCTATAATTCACCCCTCCACTTT
j_gene: TRBJ1-1; abundance: -; v_gene: TRBV11-2; d_gene: -; CDR3aa: CASSLLWGQSDTEAFF; CDR3nt: TGCGCCAGCAGCCTACTCTGGGGACAATCTGACACTGAAGCTTTCTTT
j_gene: TRBJ2-7; abundance: many; v_gene: TRBV20-1; d_gene: -; CDR3aa: CSARRHEQYF; CDR3nt: TGCAGTGCCCGACGCCACGAGCAGTACTTC
j_gene: TRBJ2-2; abundance: -; v_gene: TRBV5-8; d_gene: -; CDR3aa: CASSLAIRRGTGELFF; CDR3nt: TGTGCCAGCAGCTTGGCGATAAGGAGGGGCACCGGGGAGCTGTTTTTT